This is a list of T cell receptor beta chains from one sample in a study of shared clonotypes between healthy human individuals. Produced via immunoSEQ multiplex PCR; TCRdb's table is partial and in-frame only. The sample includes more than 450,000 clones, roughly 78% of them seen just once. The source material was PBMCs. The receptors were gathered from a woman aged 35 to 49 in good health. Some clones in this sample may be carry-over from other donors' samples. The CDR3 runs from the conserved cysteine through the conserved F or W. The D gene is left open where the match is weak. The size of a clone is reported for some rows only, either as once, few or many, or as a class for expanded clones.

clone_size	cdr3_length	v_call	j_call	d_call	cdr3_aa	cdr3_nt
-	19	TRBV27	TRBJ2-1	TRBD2	CASSTPGTSGRAFLDEQFF	TGTGCCAGCAGTACTCCCGGGACTAGCGGGAGGGCCTTTCTCGATGAGCAGTTCTTC
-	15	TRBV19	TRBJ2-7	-	CASSMAALAPYEQYF	TGTGCCAGTAGTATGGCGGCCCTGGCACCCTACGAGCAGTACTTC
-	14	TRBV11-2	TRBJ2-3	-	CASSRRRITDTQYF	TGTGCCAGCAGCCGTAGACGGATCACAGATACGCAGTATTTT
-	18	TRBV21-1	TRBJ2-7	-	CASSKSQSPPPICGEQYF	TGTGCCAGCAGCAAATCTCAATCCCCTCCCCCCATTTGCGGCGAGCAGTACTTC
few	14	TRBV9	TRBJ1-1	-	CASSVSGAGTEAFF	TGTGCCAGCAGCGTCTCAGGGGCTGGGACTGAAGCTTTCTTT
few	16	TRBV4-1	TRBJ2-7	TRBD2	CASSRGLAGGPSEQYF	TGCGCCAGCAGCCGCGGACTAGCGGGAGGGCCGTCCGAGCAGTACTTC
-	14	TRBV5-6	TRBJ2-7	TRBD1	CASSGQGISYEQYF	TGTGCCAGCAGCGGACAGGGGATCTCCTACGAGCAGTACTTC
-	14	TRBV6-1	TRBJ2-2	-	CASKEGTNTGELFF	TGTGCCAGCAAGGAGGGAACGAACACCGGGGAGCTGTTTTTT
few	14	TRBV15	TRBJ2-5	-	CATSRESNQETQYF	TGTGCCACCAGCAGAGAATCCAACCAAGAGACCCAGTACTTC
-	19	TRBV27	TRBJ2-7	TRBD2	CASSLRASSSGNPPYEQYF	TGTGCCAGCAGTTTACGGGCATCCTCAAGCGGGAACCCCCCCTACGAGCAGTACTTC
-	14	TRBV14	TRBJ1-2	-	CASSFRQKNYGYTF	TGTGCCAGCAGCTTTAGACAGAAGAACTATGGCTACACCTTC
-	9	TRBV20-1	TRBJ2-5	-	CSAGETQYF	TGCAGTGCTGGGGAGACCCAGTACTTC
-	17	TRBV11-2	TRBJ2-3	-	CASSLWDGDTSTDTQYF	TGTGCCAGCAGCTTATGGGACGGGGATACTAGCACAGATACGCAGTATTTT
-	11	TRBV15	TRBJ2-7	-	CATSNRYEQYF	TGTGCCACCAGCAACCGGTACGAGCAGTACTTC
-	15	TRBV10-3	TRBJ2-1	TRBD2	CAISESRGAGNEQFF	TGTGCCATCAGTGAGTCGCGGGGGGCTGGCAATGAGCAGTTCTTC
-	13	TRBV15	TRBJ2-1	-	CATSRDSENEQFF	TGTGCCACCAGCAGAGATTCCGAGAATGAGCAGTTCTTC
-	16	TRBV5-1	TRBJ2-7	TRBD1	CASSLSDRGRSYEQYF	TGCGCCAGCAGCTTGTCTGACAGGGGACGCTCCTACGAGCAGTACTTC
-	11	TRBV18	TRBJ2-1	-	CASSGYNEQFF	TGTGCCAGTAGCGGTTACAATGAGCAGTTCTTC
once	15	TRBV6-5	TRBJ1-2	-	CASSRGAGTNYGYTF	TGTGCCAGCAGCCGCGGGGCAGGGACGAACTATGGCTACACCTTC
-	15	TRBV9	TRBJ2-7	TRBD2	CASSPSSGLSYEQYF	TGTGCCAGCAGCCCTTCTAGCGGGCTCTCCTACGAGCAGTACTTC
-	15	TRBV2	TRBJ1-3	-	CASRREVAIGNTIYF	TGTGCCAGCAGAAGGGAGGTCGCGATTGGAAACACCATATATTTT
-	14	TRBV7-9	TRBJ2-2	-	CASSLGANTGELFF	TGTGCCAGCAGCTTGGGCGCGAACACCGGGGAGCTGTTTTTT
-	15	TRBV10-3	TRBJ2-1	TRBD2	CAISRLAGEGNEQFF	TGTGCCATCAGTCGACTAGCGGGAGAAGGCAATGAGCAGTTCTTC
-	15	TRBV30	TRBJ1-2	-	CAWNVEVVRPYGYTF	TGTGCCTGGAACGTTGAAGTAGTCCGTCCTTATGGCTACACCTTC
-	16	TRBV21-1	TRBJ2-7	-	CASSNLPSGLPYEQYF	TGTGCCAGCAGCAATTTACCTAGCGGGCTTCCCTACGAGCAGTACTTC
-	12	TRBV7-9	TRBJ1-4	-	CASTGDNEKLFF	TGTGCCAGCACAGGGGATAATGAAAAACTGTTTTTT
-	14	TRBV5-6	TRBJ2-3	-	CASSLERLAITQYF	TGTGCCAGCAGCTTGGAAAGGCTAGCCATCACGCAGTATTTT
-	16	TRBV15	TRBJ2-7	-	CATSRDHGSSSYEQYF	TGTGCCACCAGCAGAGATCACGGCAGTAGCTCCTACGAGCAGTACTTC
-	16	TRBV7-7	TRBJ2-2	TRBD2	CASSLAGRRGAGELFF	TGTGCTAGCAGCCTAGCGGGACGCCGGGGGGCCGGGGAGCTGTTTTTT
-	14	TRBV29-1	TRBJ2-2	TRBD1	CSVEHRGHTGELFF	TGCAGCGTTGAACACAGGGGGCACACCGGGGAGCTGTTTTTT